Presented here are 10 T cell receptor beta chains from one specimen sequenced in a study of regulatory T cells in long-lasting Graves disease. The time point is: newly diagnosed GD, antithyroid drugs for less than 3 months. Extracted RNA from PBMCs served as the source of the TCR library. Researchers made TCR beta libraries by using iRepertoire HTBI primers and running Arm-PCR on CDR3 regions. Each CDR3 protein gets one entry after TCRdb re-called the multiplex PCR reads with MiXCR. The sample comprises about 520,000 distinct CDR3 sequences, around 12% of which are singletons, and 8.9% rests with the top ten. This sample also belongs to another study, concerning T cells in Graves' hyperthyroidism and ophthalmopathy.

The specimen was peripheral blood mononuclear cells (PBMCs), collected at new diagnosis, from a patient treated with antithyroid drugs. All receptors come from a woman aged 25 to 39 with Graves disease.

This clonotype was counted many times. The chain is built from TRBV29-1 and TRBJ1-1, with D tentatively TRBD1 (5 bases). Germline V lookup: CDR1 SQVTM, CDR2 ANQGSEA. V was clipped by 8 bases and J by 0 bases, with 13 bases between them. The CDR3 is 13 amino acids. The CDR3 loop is CSYGRGMNTEAFF. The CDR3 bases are TGCAGCTACGGTCGGGGGATGAACACTGAAGCTTTCTTT.

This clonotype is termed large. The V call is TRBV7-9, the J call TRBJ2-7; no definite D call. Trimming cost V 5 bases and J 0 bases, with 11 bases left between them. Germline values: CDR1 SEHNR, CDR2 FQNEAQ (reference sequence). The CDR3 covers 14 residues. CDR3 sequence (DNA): TGTGCCAGCAGCCCCCCCTCCGGCTCCTACGAGCAGTACTTC. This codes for CASSPPSGSYEQYF.

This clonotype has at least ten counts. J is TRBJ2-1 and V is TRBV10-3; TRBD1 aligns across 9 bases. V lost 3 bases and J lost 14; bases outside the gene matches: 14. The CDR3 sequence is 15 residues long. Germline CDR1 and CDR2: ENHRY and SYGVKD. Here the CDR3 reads CAISDRWVTGQGKFF. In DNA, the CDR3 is TGTGCCATCAGTGATCGCTGGGTTACCGGACAGGGGAAGTTCTTC.

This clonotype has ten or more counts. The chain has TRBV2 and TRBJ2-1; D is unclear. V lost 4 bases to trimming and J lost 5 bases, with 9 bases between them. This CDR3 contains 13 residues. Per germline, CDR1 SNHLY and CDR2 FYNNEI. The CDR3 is CASSVKLNNEQFF. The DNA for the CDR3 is TGTGCCAGCAGTGTAAAATTAAACAATGAGCAGTTCTTC. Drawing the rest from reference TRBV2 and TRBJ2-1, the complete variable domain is EPEVTQTPSHQVTQMGQEVILRCVPISNHLYFYWYRQILGQKVEFLVSFYNNEISEKSEIFDDQFSVERPDGSNFTLKIRSTKLEDSAMYFCASSVKLNNEQFFGPGTRLTVL.

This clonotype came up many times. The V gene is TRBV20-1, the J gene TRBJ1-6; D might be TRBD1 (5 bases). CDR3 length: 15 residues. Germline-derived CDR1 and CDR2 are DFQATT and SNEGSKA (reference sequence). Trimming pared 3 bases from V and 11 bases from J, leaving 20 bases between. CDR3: CSASRFGREGAPLHF. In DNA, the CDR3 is TGCAGTGCTAGCAGGTTCGGCAGGGAAGGTGCACCCCTCCACTTT.

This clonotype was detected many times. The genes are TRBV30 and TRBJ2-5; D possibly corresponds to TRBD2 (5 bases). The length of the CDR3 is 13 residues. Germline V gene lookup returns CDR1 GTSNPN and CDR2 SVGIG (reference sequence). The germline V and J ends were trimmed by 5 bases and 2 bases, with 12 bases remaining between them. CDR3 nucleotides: TGTGCCTGGTCCCCGGGGTTGCAAGAGACCCAGTACTTC. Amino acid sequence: CAWSPGLQETQYF.

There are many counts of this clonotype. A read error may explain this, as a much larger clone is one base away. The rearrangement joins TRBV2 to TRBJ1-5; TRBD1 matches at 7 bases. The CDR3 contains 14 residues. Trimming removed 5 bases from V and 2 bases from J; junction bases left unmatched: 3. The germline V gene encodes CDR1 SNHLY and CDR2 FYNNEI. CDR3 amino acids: CASSQGGGNQPQHF. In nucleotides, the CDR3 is TGTGCCAGCAGTCAGGGGGGCGGCAATCAGCCCCAGCATTTT.

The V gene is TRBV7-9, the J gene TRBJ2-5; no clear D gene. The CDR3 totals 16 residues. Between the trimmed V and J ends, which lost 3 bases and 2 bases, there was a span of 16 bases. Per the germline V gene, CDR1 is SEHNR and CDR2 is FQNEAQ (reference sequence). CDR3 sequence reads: CASSFLATTVQETQYF. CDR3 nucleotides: TGTGCCAGCAGCTTCCTCGCAACAACAGTTCAAGAGACCCAGTACTTC.

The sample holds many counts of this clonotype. CDR3 sequence reads: CSARERGYNEQFF. CDR3 in DNA: TGCAGTGCTAGAGAGCGGGGGTACAATGAGCAGTTCTTC. The J gene is TRBJ2-1, the V gene TRBV20-1, with TRBD2 matching over 7 bases. CDR3 length: 13 amino acids. After removal of 0 bases from V and 4 bases from J, the junction contained 0 bases not matched to a gene. Germline values: CDR1 DFQATT, CDR2 SNEGSKA (reference sequence).

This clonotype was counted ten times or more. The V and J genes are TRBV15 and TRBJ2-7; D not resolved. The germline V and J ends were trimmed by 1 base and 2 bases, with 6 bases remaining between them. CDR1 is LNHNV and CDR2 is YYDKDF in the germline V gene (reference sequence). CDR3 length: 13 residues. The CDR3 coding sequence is TGTGCCACCAGCAGAGTGGGCCCCTACGAGCAGTACTTC. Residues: CATSRVGPYEQYF.